This T cell receptor (beta chain) was documented in a study of shared clonotypes between healthy human individuals (dated by TCRdb to the early 2020s). Study-level background: A few men and a couple of women, aged 18 to 49 years, made up the cohort. For each donor, CD4 naive and CD4 memory were each given three plates, CD8 naive was given two plates, and CD8 memory was given one plate. To estimate repertoire size and how much clonotypes are shared between individuals, the study performed deep sequencing of blood TCR repertoires from a few healthy adults. To increase sequencing depth and limit assay-specific biases, different laboratories used diverse techniques to prepare libraries and sequence TCR repertoires. Each donor's leukapheresis produced roughly between roughly 0.85 and 9.5 billion PBMCs. General study outcomes and caveats: Rarefaction of sorted-subset datasets indicated incomplete sequencing despite the large sequencing depth. Higher generation probabilities were observed for clonotypes shared by all four sorted-subset donors than for non-shared clonotypes. Based on pairwise subsampling, the degree of clonotype sharing among donors was expected to be affected by sequencing depth. The small number of donors limited the genetic and exposure-history diversity represented. Estimated clonotype richness was generally larger for naive than for memory subsets. Across a few donors, 5% to 6% of naive CD4, 3% to 4% of naive CD8, approximately 2.5% of memory CD4, and under 0.45% of memory CD8 clonotypes were shared. Sampling was restricted to blood, and TCR repertoires in tissue are likely to differ from TCR repertoires in blood.

Using the deep immunoSEQ assay, multiplex PCR amplified TCR CDR3 regions from genomic DNA. For each cell subset, the extracted genomic DNA was distributed evenly across all wells of several immunoSEQ 96-well plates, and each plate served as one replicate. Each replicate PCR for sorted subsets received about 200 ng genomic DNA, equal to tens of thousands of T cell genomes. Purified libraries were measured with a Qubit 3.0 fluorometer, size-checked on a Bioanalyzer 2100, and measured again with the KAPA Library Quantification kit. Every immunoSEQ 96-well plate was sequenced on a dedicated single-read 150-cycle Illumina NextSeq 550 flow cell. The paper's data handling went like this. Because the immunoSEQ output held only junctional sequences and lacked quality scores, the filtering could not match the filtering applied to full-length reads. Sequences were annotated with PyIR, a Python wrapper for IgBLAST v1.9, using IMGT germline references to assign V/J genes and CDR3. Reads were filtered out if the reads had weak V/J assignments (E-value above 1e-6), no CDR3, stop codons, out-of-frame junctions, or ambiguous translated residues. V3J clonotypes were defined by identical inferred V gene, J gene, and CDR3 amino acid sequence. The percentage overlap between two repertoires was calculated by dividing the number of shared unique clonotypes by the size of the smaller repertoire. Three approaches were used to assess repertoire richness: RTK rarefaction, the Chao1 estimator, and Recon v2.1 estimates of unobserved clonotypes. Generation probabilities for all TCRbeta clonotypes obtained by the gDNA method from a handful of donors were computed using OLGA. TCRdb's version of the immuneACCESS table is confined to in-frame rearrangements and falls short of the full clone set. An unresolved V gene accounts for under half of the shortfall where checked; the remainder is of unknown origin. D and trimming come from the DNA, and the V and J calls and clone size come from that table. The sample yields more than 600,000 clones; around 90% were counted once. The top ten constitute approximately 22% of the sample.

The CDR3 numbers 13 residues from cysteine through phenylalanine. The retained sequence is limited to the CDR3, 39 bases, with the frame set at the first base. Trimming removed 6 bases from V and 5 bases from J, leaving 12 bases between the germline ends. Reading the germline V gene (reference sequence) gives CDR1 LNHNV and CDR2 YYDKDF. CD8 naive samples were obtained by positive selection for CCR7 among CD45RO-negative cells, yielding a CD45RA+CCR7+ population from which TemRA cells were excluded. Healthy HIV-negative adults with no recently reported acute infections or vaccinations were included as donors. Only Caucasian adults living in Nashville, Tennessee, USA were represented among the donors. Blood was obtained by leukapheresis, after which PBMCs were separated by Ficoll-Histopaque density gradient centrifugation and cryopreserved in liquid nitrogen vapor phase. Analytical flow cytometry was used to check the purity and quantity of every magnetically sorted T cell population. Genomic DNA was isolated from each sorted fraction and quantified by UV absorbance on a Nanodrop 2000c.

In its sample, this clone was seen once. This clone's antigen is unknown. No much larger clone is present one base from it, and per-base qualities are unavailable. The V and J segments used are TRBV15 and TRBJ2-3; TRBD1 is perhaps the D gene, given 6 matching bases. The clonotype comes from a man aged 30 to 39 in good health. Sequencing was performed on naive CD8+ T cells sorted from blood. The cell subset or site label of this sample denotes: CD45RA+CCR7+. The CDR3 here reads CATSRSRGDTQYF. The DNA is TGTGCCACCAGTAGAAGCAGGGGAGATACGCAGTATTTT. Here the CDR3 is joined to the reference TRBV15 and TRBJ2-3 genes, and the full variable domain is: DAMVIQNPRYQVTQFGKPVTLSCSQTLNHNVMYWYQQKSSQAPKLLFHYYDKDFNNEADTPDNFQSRRPNTSFCFLDIRSPGLGDTAMYLCATSRSRGDTQYFGPGTRLTVL.